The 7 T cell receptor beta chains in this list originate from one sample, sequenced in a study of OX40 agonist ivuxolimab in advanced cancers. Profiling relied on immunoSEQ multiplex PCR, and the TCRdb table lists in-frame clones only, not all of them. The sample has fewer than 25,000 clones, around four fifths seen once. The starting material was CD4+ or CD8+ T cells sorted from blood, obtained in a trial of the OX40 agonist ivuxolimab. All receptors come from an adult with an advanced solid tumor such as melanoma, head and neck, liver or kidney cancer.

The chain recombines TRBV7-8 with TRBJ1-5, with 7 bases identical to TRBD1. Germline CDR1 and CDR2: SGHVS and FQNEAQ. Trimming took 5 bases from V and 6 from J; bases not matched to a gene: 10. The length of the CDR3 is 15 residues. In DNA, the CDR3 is TGTGCCAGCAGCCCCCGGACAGGCACGACTCAGCCCCAGCATTTT. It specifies CASSPRTGTTQPQHF.

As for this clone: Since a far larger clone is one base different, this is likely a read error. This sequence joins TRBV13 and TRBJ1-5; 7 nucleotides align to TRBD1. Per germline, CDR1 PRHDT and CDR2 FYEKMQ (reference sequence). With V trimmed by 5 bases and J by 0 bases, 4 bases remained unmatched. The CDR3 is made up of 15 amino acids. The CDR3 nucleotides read TGTGCCAGCAGCATACAGGGGTATAGCAATCAGCCCCAGCATTTT. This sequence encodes CASSIQGYSNQPQHF.

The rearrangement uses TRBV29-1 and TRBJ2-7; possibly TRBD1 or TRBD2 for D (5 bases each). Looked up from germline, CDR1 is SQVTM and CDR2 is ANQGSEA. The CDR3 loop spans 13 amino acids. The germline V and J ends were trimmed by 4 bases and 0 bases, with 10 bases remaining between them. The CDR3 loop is CSVGDPSSYEQYF. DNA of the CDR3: TGCAGCGTTGGGGACCCGAGCTCCTACGAGCAGTACTTC.

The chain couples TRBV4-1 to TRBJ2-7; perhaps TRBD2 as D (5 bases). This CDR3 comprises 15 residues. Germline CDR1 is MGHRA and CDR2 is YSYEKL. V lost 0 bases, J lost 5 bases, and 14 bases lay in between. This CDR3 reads CASSQDRPGGHEQYF. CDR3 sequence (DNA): TGCGCCAGCAGCCAAGATCGGCCGGGCGGGCACGAGCAGTACTTC.

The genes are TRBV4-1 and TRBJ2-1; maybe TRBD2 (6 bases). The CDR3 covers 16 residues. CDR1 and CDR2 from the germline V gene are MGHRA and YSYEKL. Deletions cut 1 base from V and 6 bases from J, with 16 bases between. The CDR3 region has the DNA TGCGCCAGCAGCCAAGGTTGGGGGGAGGCTTTCAATGAGCAGTTCTTC. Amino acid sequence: CASSQGWGEAFNEQFF.

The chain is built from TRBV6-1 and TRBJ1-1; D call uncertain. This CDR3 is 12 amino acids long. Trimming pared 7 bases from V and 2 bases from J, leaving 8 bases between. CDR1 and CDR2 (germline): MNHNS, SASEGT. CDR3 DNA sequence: TGTGCCAGCACTATATACAACACTGAAGCTTTCTTT. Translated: CASTIYNTEAFF.

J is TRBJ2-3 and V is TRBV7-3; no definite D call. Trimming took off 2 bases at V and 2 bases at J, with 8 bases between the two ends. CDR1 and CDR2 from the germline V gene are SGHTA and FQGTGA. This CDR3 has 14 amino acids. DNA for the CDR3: TGTGCCAGCAGCTTATTGGCGAACACAGATACGCAGTATTTT. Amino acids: CASSLLANTDTQYF.